The rows below give T cell receptor beta chains drawn from one sample of a study of blood T cell repertoires in COVID-19. Method: immunoSEQ multiplex PCR; TCRdb's copy keeps in-frame clones and lacks some. The sample lists fewer than 350,000 clones; roughly 86% were seen once. Material: peripheral blood. These receptors originate from a man aged 18 to 30 with active or convalescent COVID-19. The CDR3 runs from the conserved cysteine through the conserved F or W. D genes are given only for firm matches. Some rows mark clone size as missing; the rest say once, few, many or name a class of expanded clone.

v_call	j_call	d_call	clone_size	cdr3_length	cdr3_nt	cdr3_aa
TRBV10-3	TRBJ2-7	TRBD1	NA	13	TGTGCCATCAGTGCGACAGGGTACAACGAGCAGTACTTC	CAISATGYNEQYF
TRBV4-3	TRBJ1-2	NA	few	15	TGCGCCAGCAGCCAAGATGGGAGGGGAAACGAGCGCTACACCTTC	CASSQDGRGNERYTF
TRBV10-3	TRBJ1-1	NA	once	14	TGTGCCATCAAAAAGGACAGCCTGAACACTGAAGCTTTCTTT	CAIKKDSLNTEAFF
TRBV19	TRBJ1-4	NA	NA	16	TGTGCCAGTAGTATTTCTCTGACACCCAGTGCTGAAAAACTGTTTTTT	CASSISLTPSAEKLFF
TRBV27	TRBJ2-7	TRBD1	NA	14	TGTGCCAGCAGTTTAAGCGACAGGGACTACGAGCAGTACTTC	CASSLSDRDYEQYF
TRBV11-2	TRBJ2-7	NA	NA	14	TGTGCCAGCCGTCCTTTGCGGGGGCTAGACGAGCAGTACTTC	CASRPLRGLDEQYF
TRBV6-1	TRBJ1-5	NA	NA	14	TGTGCCAGCAGCACCGCAGGGGTTAATCAGCCCCAGCATTTT	CASSTAGVNQPQHF
TRBV6-5	TRBJ1-6	NA	NA	11	TGTGCCAGCAGTATAAATTCACCCCTCCACTTT	CASSINSPLHF
TRBV18	TRBJ1-2	TRBD1	NA	15	TGTGCCAGCTCAGCAACGGGACAGGGGGCTCCTGGCTACACCTTC	CASSATGQGAPGYTF
TRBV10-3	TRBJ2-3	TRBD2	NA	19	TGTGCCATCAGTGAGTCAAGGGCTAGCGGGGGGGCCAGCACAGATACGCAGTATTTT	CAISESRASGGASTDTQYF
TRBV5-8	TRBJ2-7	NA	NA	14	TGTGCCAGCAGCCTGGTGGGCAGGGTGAAGGAGCAGTACTTC	CASSLVGRVKEQYF
TRBV19	TRBJ1-5	TRBD1	NA	19	TGTGCCAGTAGTATAGGCACCTACAGGGGAAATTTGGGTAATCAGCCCCAGCATTTT	CASSIGTYRGNLGNQPQHF
TRBV19	TRBJ1-3	TRBD1	NA	15	TGTGCCAGTAGCTCCGGGACAGGCTCTGGAAACACCATATATTTT	CASSSGTGSGNTIYF
TRBV6-2/TRBV6-3	TRBJ1-2	NA	NA	15	TGTGCCAGCAGTTACTCGGCGGGACGAATCTATGGCTACACCTTC	CASSYSAGRIYGYTF
TRBV5-4	TRBJ2-7	NA	NA	15	TGTGCCAGCAGCCACGTGGCTAGCGCTACCTACGAGCAGTACTTC	CASSHVASATYEQYF
TRBV20-1	TRBJ1-2	TRBD1	few	18	TGCAGTGCAAGTCGGATACCGGGACAGGGGTGGGGCTACGTTGGCTACACCTTC	CSASRIPGQGWGYVGYTF
TRBV27	TRBJ1-1	TRBD1	NA	16	TGTGCCAGCAGGAAAAGGGGGCAGGGGTTGGTCACTGAAGCTTTCTTT	CASRKRGQGLVTEAFF
TRBV27	TRBJ1-5	NA	NA	14	TGTGCCAGCAGTCTGGGGGGGAGCAATCAGCCCCAGCATTTT	CASSLGGSNQPQHF
TRBV15	TRBJ2-7	NA	NA	13	TGTGCCACCAGCAGAGATAGTGCCTACGAGCAGTACTTC	CATSRDSAYEQYF
TRBV4-1	TRBJ1-6	NA	NA	14	TGCGCCAGCAGCCCCTCTTCCCTTAATTCACCCCTCCACTTT	CASSPSSLNSPLHF
TRBV7-2	TRBJ1-5	NA	NA	16	TGTGCCAGCAGCCTAAAGGGGTGGCATAGCAATCAGCCCCAGCATTTT	CASSLKGWHSNQPQHF
TRBV5-5	TRBJ1-6	NA	NA	15	TGTGCCAGCAGCTTGGCCAGGGGATCTAATTCACCCCTCCACTTT	CASSLARGSNSPLHF
TRBV15	TRBJ2-5	TRBD2	NA	16	TGTGCCACCAGCAGAGGAACTAGCGGGGGGGCGGAGACCCAGTACTTC	CATSRGTSGGAETQYF
TRBV19	TRBJ1-2	NA	once	15	TGTGCCAGTACCTTTCGGCAGGGGCTAAACTATGGCTACACCTTC	CASTFRQGLNYGYTF
TRBV9	TRBJ2-6	NA	NA	18	TGTGCCAGCAGCGTAGAGGACAGCCTATACTCTGGGGCCAACGTCCTGACTTTC	CASSVEDSLYSGANVLTF
TRBV6-5	TRBJ1-5	NA	NA	13	TGTGCCAGCAGTCAGGGGAGCAATCAGCCCCAGCATTTT	CASSQGSNQPQHF